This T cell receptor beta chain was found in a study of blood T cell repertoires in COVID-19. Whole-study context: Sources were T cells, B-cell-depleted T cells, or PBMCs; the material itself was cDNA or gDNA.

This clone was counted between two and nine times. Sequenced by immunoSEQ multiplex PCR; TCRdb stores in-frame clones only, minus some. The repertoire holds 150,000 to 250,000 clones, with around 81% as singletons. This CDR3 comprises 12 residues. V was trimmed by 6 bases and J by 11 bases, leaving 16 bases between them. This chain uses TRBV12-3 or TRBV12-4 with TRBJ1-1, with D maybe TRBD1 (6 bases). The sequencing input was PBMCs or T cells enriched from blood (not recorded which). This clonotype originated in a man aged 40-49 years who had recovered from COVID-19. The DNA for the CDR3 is TGTGCCAGCAGCCGGCGGACAGTTGGGGCTTTCTTT. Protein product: CASSRRTVGAFF.